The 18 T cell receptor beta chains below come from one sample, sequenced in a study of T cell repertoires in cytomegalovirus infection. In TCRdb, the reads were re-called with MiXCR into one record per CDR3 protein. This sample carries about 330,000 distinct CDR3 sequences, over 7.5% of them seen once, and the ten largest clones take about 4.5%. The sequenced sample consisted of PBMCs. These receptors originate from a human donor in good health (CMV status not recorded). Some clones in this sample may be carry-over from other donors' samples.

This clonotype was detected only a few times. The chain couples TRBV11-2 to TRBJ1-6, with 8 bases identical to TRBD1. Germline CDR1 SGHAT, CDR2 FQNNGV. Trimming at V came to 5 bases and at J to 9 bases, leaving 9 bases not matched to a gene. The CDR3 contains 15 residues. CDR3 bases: TGTGCCAGCAGCCTCGCAGGACAGGGTGGTTCACCCCTCCACTTT. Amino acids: CASSLAGQGGSPLHF.

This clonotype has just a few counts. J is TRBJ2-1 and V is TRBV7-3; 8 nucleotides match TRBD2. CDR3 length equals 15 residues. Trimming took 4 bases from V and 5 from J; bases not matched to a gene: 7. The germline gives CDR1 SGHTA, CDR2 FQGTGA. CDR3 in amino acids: CASSSRLAGNNEQFF. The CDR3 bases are TGTGCCAGCAGCTCCCGGCTAGCGGGCAACAATGAGCAGTTCTTC.

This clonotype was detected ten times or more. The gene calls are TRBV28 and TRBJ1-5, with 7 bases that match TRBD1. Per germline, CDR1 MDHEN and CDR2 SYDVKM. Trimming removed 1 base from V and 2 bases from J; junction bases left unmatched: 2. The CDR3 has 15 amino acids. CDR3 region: CASSLYGQGNQPQHF. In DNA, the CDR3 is TGTGCCAGCAGTTTATATGGACAGGGCAATCAGCCCCAGCATTTT.

CDR3 nucleotide sequence: TGTGCCAGCAGTTACTGGGGACAGAGCCCGAACACCGGGGAGCTGTTTTTT. It yields the protein CASSYWGQSPNTGELFF. The chain carries TRBV6-5 and TRBJ2-2, with TRBD1 identical over 7 bases. Per the germline V gene, CDR1 is MNHEY and CDR2 is SVGAGI. J gave up 0 bases and V 1 base, and 5 bases lay outside the gene matches. The CDR3 has 17 amino acids.

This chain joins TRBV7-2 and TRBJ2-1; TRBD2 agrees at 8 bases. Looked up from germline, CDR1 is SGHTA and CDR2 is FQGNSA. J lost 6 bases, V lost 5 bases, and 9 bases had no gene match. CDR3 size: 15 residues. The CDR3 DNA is TGTGCCAGCAGCCTCGGGGGTAGCGGGGCCAATGAGCAGTTCTTC. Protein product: CASSLGGSGANEQFF. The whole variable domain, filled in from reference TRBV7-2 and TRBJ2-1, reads GAGVSQSPSNKVTEKGKDVELRCDPISGHTALYWYRQSLGQGLEFLIYFQGNSAPDKSGLPSDRFSAERTGGSVSTLTIQRTQQEDSAVYLCASSLGGSGANEQFFGPGTRLTVL.

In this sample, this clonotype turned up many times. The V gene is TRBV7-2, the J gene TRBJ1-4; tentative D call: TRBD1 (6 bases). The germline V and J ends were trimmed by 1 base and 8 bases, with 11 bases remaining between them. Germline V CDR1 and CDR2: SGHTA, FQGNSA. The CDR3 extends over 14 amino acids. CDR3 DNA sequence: TGTGCCAGCAGCTTAGGGGGACAAAACGAAAAACTGTTTTTT. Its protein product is CASSLGGQNEKLFF.

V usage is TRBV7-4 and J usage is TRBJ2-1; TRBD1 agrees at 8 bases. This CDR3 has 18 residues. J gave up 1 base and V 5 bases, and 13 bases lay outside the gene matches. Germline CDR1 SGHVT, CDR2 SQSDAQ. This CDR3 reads CASSPPRTGPRSYNEQFF. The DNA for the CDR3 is TGTGCCAGCAGCCCCCCCCGGACAGGGCCCAGATCCTACAATGAGCAGTTCTTC.

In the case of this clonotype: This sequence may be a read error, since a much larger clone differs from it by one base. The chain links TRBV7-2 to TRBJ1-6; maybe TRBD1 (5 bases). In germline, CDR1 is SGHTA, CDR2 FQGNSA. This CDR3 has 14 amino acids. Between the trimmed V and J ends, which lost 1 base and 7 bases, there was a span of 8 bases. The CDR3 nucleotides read TGTGCCAGCAGCTTAGGGGCAGGGAATTCACCCCTCCACTTT. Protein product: CASSLGAGNSPLHF.

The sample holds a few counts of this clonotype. The CDR3 nucleotides read TGTGCCAGCAGCCCCGGGACTAGCGGGGGGGCTGCATTCTTC. It codes for CASSPGTSGGAAFF. This chain connects TRBV7-3 to TRBJ2-1; 16 positions agree with TRBD2. Per germline, CDR1 SGHTA and CDR2 FQGTGA. The ends lost 5 bases at V and 16 bases at J; junction bases unmatched: 8. This CDR3 is 14 amino acids long.

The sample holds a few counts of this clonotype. The CDR3, as DNA: TGTGCCAGCAGCTCAGAGGGACTTGCTAATTCACCCCTCCACTTT. Translation: CASSSEGLANSPLHF. The rearrangement links TRBV7-2 to TRBJ1-6; D perhaps matches TRBD1 (5 bases). The CDR3 totals 15 residues. V lost 4 bases and J lost 6, with 13 bases in between. CDR1 and CDR2 from the germline V gene are SGHTA and FQGNSA. Combining the CDR3 with reference TRBV7-2 and TRBJ1-6 gives the whole variable domain GAGVSQSPSNKVTEKGKDVELRCDPISGHTALYWYRQSLGQGLEFLIYFQGNSAPDKSGLPSDRFSAERTGGSVSTLTIQRTQQEDSAVYLCASSSEGLANSPLHFGNGTRLTVT.

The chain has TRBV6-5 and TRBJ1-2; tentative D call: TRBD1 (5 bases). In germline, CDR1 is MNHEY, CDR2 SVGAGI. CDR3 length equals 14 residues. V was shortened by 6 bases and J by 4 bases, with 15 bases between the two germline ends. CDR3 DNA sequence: TGTGCCAGCAGCCGCGATAGACAGCCCTATGGCTACACCTTC. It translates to CASSRDRQPYGYTF.

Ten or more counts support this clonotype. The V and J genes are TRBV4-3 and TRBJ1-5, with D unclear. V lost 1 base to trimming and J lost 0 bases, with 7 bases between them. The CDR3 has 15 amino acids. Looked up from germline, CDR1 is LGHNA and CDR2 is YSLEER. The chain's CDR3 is CASSQATGSNQPQHF. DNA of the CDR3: TGCGCCAGCAGCCAAGCTACGGGTAGCAATCAGCCCCAGCATTTT.

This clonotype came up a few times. The DNA for the CDR3 is TGTGCCAGCAGACGACAGGCTATGAACACTGAAGCTTTCTTT. Protein product: CASRRQAMNTEAFF. The rearrangement links TRBV28 to TRBJ1-1, with TRBD1 as a possible D gene (6 bases). Trimming removed 6 bases from V and 0 bases from J, with 11 bases in between. CDR3 length: 14 amino acids. Germline V lookup: CDR1 MDHEN, CDR2 SYDVKM. The variable domain in full, completed from reference TRBV28 and TRBJ1-1, reads DVKVTQSSRYLVKRTGEKVFLECVQDMDHENMFWYRQDPGLGLRLIYFSYDVKMKEKGDIPEGYSVSREKKERFSLILESASTNQTSMYLCASRRQAMNTEAFFGQGTRLTVV.

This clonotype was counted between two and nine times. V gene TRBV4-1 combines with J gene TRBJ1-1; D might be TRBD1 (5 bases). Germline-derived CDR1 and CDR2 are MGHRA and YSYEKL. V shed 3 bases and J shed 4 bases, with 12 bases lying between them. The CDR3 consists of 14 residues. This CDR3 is CASSQLTRGTEAFF. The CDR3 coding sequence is TGCGCCAGCAGCCAGCTTACTAGGGGCACTGAAGCTTTCTTT.

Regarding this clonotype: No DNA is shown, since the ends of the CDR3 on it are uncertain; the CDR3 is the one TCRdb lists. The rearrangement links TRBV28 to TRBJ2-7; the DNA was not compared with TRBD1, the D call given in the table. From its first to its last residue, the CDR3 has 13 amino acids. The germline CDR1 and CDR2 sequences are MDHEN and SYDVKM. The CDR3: CASSRLRAGQEYF.

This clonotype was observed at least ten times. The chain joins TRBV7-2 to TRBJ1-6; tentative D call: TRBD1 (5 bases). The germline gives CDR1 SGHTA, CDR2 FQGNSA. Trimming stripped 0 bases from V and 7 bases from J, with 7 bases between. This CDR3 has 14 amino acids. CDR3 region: CASSLAGLNSPLHF. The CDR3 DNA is TGTGCCAGCAGCTTAGCGGGACTAAATTCACCCCTCCACTTT.

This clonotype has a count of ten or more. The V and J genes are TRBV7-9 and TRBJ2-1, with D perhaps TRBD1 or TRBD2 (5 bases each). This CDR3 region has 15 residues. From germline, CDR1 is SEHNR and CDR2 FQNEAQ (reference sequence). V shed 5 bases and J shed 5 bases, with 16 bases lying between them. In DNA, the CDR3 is TGTGCCAGCAGCGCCCCGGGACGGTTAAACAATGAGCAGTTCTTC. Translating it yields CASSAPGRLNNEQFF.

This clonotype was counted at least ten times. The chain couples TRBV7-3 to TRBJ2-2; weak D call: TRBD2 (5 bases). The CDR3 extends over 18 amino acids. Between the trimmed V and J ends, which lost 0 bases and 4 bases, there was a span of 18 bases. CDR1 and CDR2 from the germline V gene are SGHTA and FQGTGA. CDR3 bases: TGTGCCAGCAGCTTAACCCCGGGCTTACCTGAGGGCACCGGGGAGCTGTTTTTT. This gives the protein CASSLTPGLPEGTGELFF.